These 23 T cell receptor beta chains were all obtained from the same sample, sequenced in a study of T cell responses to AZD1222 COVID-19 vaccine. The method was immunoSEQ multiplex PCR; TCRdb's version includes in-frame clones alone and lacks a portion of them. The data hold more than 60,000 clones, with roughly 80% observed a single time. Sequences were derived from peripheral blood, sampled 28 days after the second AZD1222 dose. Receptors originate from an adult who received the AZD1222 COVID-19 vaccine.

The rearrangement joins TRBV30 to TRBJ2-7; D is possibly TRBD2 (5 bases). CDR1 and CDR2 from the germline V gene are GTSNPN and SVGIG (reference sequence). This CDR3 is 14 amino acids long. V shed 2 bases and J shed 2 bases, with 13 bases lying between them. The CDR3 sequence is CAWSNRRVPYEQYF. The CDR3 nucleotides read TGTGCCTGGAGTAACCGGCGGGTACCCTACGAGCAGTACTTC.

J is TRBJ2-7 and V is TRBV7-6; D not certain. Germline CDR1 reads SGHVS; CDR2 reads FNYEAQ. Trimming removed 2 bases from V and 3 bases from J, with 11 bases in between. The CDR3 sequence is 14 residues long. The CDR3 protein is CASSLSPLDYEQYF. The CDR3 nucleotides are TGTGCCAGCAGCTTATCCCCCCTAGACTACGAGCAGTACTTC.

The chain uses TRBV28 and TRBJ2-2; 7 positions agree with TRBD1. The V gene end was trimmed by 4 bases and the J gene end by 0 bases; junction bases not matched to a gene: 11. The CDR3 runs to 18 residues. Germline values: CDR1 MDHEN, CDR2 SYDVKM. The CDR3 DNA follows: TGTGCCAGCAGTTCGCTTATTTGGGGACAGACGAACACCGGGGAGCTGTTTTTT. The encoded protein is CASSSLIWGQTNTGELFF.

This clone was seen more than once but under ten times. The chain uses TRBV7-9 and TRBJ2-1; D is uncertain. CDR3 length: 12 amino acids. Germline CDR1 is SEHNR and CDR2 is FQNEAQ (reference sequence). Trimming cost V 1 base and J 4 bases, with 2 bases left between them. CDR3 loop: CASSLDYNEQFF. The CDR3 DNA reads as TGTGCCAGCAGCTTAGATTACAATGAGCAGTTCTTC.

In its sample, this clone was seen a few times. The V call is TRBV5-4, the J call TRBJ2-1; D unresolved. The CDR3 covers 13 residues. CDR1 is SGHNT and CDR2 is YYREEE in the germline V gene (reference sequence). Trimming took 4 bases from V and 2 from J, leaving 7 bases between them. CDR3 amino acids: CASSPGPYNEQFF. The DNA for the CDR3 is TGTGCCAGCAGCCCCGGGCCCTACAATGAGCAGTTCTTC. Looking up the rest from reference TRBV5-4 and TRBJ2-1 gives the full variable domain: ETGVTQSPTHLIKTRGQQVTLRCSSQSGHNTVSWYQQALGQGPQFIFQYYREEENGRGNFPPRFSGLQFPNYSSELNVNALELDDSALYLCASSPGPYNEQFFGPGTRLTVL.

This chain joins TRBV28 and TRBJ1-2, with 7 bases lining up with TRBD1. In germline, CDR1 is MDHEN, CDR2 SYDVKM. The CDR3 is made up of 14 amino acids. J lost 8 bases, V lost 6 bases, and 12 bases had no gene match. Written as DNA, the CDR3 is TGTGCCAGCAGCGTACCTTACAGGGGAAACGGCTACACCTTC. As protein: CASSVPYRGNGYTF.

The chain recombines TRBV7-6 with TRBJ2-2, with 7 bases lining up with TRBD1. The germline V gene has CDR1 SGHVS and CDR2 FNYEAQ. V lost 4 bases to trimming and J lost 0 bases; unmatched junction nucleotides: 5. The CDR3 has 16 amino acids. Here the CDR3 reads CASSYGDSSNTGELFF. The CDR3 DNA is TGTGCCAGCAGCTATGGGGACAGCTCGAACACCGGGGAGCTGTTTTTT.

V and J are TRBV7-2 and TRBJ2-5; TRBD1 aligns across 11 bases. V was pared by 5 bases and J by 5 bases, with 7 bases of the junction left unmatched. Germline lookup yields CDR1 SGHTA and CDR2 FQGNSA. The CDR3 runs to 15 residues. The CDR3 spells CASSARTGGVETQYF. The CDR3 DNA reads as TGTGCCAGCAGCGCCCGGACAGGGGGCGTGGAGACCCAGTACTTC.

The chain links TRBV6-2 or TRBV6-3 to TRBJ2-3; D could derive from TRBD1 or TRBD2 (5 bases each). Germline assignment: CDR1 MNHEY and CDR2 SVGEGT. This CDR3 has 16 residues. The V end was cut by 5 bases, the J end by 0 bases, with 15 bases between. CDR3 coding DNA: TGTGCCAGCAGTGCACATGGGACGGGGAGCACAGATACGCAGTATTTT. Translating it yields CASSAHGTGSTDTQYF.

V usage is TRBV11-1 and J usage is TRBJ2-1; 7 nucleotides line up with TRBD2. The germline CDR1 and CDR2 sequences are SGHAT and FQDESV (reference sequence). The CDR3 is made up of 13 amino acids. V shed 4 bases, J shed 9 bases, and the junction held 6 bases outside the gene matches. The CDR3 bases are TGTGCCAGCAGCTCACGGACTAGGGGTGAGCAGTTCTTC. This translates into CASSSRTRGEQFF.

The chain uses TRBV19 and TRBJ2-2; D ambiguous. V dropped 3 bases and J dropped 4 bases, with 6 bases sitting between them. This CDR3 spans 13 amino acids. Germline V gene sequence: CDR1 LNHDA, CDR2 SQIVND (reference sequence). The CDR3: CASSISITGELFF. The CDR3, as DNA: TGTGCCAGTAGTATTTCCATCACCGGGGAGCTGTTTTTT.

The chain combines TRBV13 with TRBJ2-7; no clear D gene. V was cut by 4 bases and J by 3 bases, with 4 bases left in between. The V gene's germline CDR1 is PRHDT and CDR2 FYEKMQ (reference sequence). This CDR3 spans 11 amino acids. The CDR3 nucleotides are TGTGCCAGCAGCTCCTACTACGAGCAGTACTTC. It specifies CASSSYYEQYF.

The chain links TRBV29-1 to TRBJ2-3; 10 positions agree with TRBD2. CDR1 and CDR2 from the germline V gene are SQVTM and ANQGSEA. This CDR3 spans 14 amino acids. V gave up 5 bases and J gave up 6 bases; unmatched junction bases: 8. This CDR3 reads CSVTPSGSGDTQYF. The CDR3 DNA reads TGCAGCGTTACCCCTAGCGGGAGTGGGGATACGCAGTATTTT.

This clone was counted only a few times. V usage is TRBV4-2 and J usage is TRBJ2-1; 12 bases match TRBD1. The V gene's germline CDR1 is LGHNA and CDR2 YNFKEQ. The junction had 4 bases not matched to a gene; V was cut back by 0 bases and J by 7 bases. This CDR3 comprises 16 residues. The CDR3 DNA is TGTGCCAGCAGCCAAGACCGGGACAGGGGGCCTAATGAGCAGTTCTTC. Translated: CASSQDRDRGPNEQFF.

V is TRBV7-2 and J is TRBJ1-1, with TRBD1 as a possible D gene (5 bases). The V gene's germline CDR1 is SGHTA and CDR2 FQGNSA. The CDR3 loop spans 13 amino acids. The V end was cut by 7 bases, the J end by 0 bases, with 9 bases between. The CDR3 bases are TGTGCCAGCAAGGGGCAGATGAACACTGAAGCTTTCTTT. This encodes CASKGQMNTEAFF.

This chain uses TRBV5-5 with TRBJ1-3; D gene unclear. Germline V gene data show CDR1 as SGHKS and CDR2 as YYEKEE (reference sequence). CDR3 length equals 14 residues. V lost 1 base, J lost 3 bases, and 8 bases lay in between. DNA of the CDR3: TGTGCCAGCAGCTTGATTTCGAGTGGAAACACCATATATTTT. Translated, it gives CASSLISSGNTIYF.

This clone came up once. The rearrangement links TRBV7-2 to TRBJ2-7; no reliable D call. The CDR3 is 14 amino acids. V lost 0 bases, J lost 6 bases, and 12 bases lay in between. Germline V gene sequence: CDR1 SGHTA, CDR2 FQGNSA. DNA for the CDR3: TGTGCCAGCAGCTTAGCGGGCCTAGTTGGCGAGCAGTACTTC. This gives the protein CASSLAGLVGEQYF.

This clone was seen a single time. In nucleotides, the CDR3 is TGTGCCAGCATTTCGACCGGGCGGGTTTCGGGAAGTTCTCTAGGCGAGCAGTACTTC. This gives the protein CASISTGRVSGSSLGEQYF. J is TRBJ2-7 and V is TRBV28, with D perhaps TRBD2 (5 bases). Germline loops: CDR1 MDHEN, CDR2 SYDVKM. This CDR3 is 19 amino acids long. The V end was cut by 7 bases, the J end by 6 bases, with 34 bases between. Drawing the rest from reference TRBV28 and TRBJ2-7, the complete variable domain is DVKVTQSSRYLVKRTGEKVFLECVQDMDHENMFWYRQDPGLGLRLIYFSYDVKMKEKGDIPEGYSVSREKKERFSLILESASTNQTSMYLCASISTGRVSGSSLGEQYFGPGTRLTVT.

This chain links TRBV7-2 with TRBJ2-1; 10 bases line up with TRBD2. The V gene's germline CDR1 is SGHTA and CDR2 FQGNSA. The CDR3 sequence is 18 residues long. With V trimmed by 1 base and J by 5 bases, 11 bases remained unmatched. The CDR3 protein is CASSLGPSGRGWNNEQFF. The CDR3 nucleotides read TGTGCCAGCAGCTTAGGCCCTAGCGGGAGAGGGTGGAACAATGAGCAGTTCTTC.

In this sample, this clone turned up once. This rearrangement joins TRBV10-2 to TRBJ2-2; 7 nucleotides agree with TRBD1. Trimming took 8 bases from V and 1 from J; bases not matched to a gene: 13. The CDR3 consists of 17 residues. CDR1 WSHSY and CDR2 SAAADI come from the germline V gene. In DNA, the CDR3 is TGCGCCAGCCAGGGACAGCGTAATTTGATGAACACCGGGGAGCTGTTTTTT. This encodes CASQGQRNLMNTGELFF.

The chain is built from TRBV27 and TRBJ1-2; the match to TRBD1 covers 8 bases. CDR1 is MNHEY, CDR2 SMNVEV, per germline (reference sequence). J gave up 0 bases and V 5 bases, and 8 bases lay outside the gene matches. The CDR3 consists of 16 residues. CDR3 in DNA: TGTGCCAGCAGTCTGGCAGGGGGCCCCTCTAACTATGGCTACACCTTC. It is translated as CASSLAGGPSNYGYTF.

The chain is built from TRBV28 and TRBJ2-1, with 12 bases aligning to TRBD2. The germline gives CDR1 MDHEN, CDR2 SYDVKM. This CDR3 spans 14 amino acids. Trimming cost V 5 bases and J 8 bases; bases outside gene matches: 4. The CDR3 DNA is TGTGCCAGCAGTCTGACTAGCGGGAGCTATGAGCAGTTCTTC. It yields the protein CASSLTSGSYEQFF.

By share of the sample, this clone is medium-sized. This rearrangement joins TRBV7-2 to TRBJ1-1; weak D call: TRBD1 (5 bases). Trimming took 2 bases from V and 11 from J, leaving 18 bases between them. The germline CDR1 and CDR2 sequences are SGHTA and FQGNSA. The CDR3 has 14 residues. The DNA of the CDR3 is TGTGCCAGCAGCTTAAATGCAGGCAGGGTGACTGCTTTCTTT. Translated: CASSLNAGRVTAFF.